This is a list of T cell receptor beta chains from one sample in a study of cytomegalovirus exposure and HLA in healthy donors. Using immunoSEQ multiplex PCR, the repertoire was profiled, and TCRdb retains in-frame clones only, with some absent. The table has 150,000 to 200,000 clones, about 83% seen once. Sequences were obtained from PBMCs. Receptors originate from a woman aged 18-35 years in good health and CMV-seronegative. Each CDR3 is given with its conserved first and last residue. D genes are given only for firm matches. Where a row states a size, it is once, few, many or the class of an expanded clone; other rows omit it.

TGTGCCAGCAGCTGGGGACAGGGGCTCGATGGCTACACCTTC | CASSWGQGLDGYTF | TRBJ1-2 | . | TRBV11-2 | TRBD1
TGTGCCACCAGCAGCCACCCCCCGGGATTTCTCACAGATACGCAGTATTTT | CATSSHPPGFLTDTQYF | TRBJ2-3 | . | TRBV15 | .
TGTGCCAGCAGTGCGGCAGGGGATGGCTACACCTTC | CASSAAGDGYTF | TRBJ1-2 | . | TRBV25-1 | .
TGTGCCAGCATCTCTCCTCAAACTGACTATGGCTACACCTTC | CASISPQTDYGYTF | TRBJ1-2 | . | TRBV2 | .
TGTGCCAGCAGCAGCGACAGGTTCTCCTACGAGCAGTACTTC | CASSSDRFSYEQYF | TRBJ2-7 | . | TRBV5-4 | .
TGTGCCAGCAGCCAAGATCAACAGGGCTCCTACAATGAGCAGTTCTTC | CASSQDQQGSYNEQFF | TRBJ2-1 | . | TRBV4-2 | .
TGTGCCAGCAGCCAAGATGCTAGCGGGGTTGGAGATACGCAGTATTTT | CASSQDASGVGDTQYF | TRBJ2-3 | . | TRBV4-2 | TRBD2
TGTGCCAGCAGCTTGGGACTAGCGGGAGGTTCGCATACGCAGTATTTT | CASSLGLAGGSHTQYF | TRBJ2-3 | . | TRBV5-8 | TRBD2
TGTGCCAGCAGACCCCCGGGACAGGGTAATTCACCCCTCCACTTT | CASRPPGQGNSPLHF | TRBJ1-6 | . | TRBV7-8 | TRBD1
TGTGCCAGCAGCCGTGGTCGCGGGGAGCGCCCTGAAGCTTTCTTT | CASSRGRGERPEAFF | TRBJ1-1 | . | TRBV5-4 | .
TGCGCCAGCAGCTTGGCTGGGACTAGCGGCTACGAGCAGTACTTC | CASSLAGTSGYEQYF | TRBJ2-7 | . | TRBV5-1 | TRBD2
TGTGCCAGTAGTCCGGCGGGAGTTGGGTACGAGCAGTACTTC | CASSPAGVGYEQYF | TRBJ2-7 | . | TRBV19 | TRBD2
TGTGCCAGCAGCGGACTAGCGGGAAGCAATGAGCAGTTCTTC | CASSGLAGSNEQFF | TRBJ2-1 | . | TRBV2 | TRBD2
TGCGCCAGCAGCTTGGCGGACAGGGATAATTCACCCCTCCACTTT | CASSLADRDNSPLHF | TRBJ1-6 | . | TRBV5-1 | TRBD1
TGTGCCAGCAGCTTAGGTTCGGTAGCGGGGGGTCAAGAGACCCAGTACTTC | CASSLGSVAGGQETQYF | TRBJ2-5 | . | TRBV7-2 | TRBD2
TGTGCCATCACGCAGGGGAGCAATCAGCCCCAGCATTTT | CAITQGSNQPQHF | TRBJ1-5 | few | TRBV10-3 | .
TGTGCCAGCACCCTAGGACAGGGGAATGAAAAACTGTTTTTT | CASTLGQGNEKLFF | TRBJ1-4 | . | TRBV5-6 | TRBD1
TGCGCCAGCAGCTTTGAACTCACGGACAGAACCTACGAGCAGTACTTC | CASSFELTDRTYEQYF | TRBJ2-7 | . | TRBV5-1 | .
TGTGCCAGCAGCTTCTCGGTAGCTAACACTGAAGCTTTCTTT | CASSFSVANTEAFF | TRBJ1-1 | once | TRBV5-4 | .
TGTGCCAGCAGCTCCGGGGGGTATGGCTACACCTTC | CASSSGGYGYTF | TRBJ1-2 | once | TRBV11-2 | .
TGTGCCACCGGTGCCGGGTACGAGCAGTACTTC | CATGAGYEQYF | TRBJ2-7 | . | TRBV6-1 | .
TGTGCCAGCAGCTTAGTACAGGCTTATGGCTACACCTTC | CASSLVQAYGYTF | TRBJ1-2 | . | TRBV7-9 | .
TGTGCCAGCAGTCTAACAGGGGGCGCGATTGGAAACACCATATATTTT | CASSLTGGAIGNTIYF | TRBJ1-3 | . | TRBV28 | TRBD1
TGTGCCAGCAGTGAATGGAGGGAAGTAAGGGAAAAACTGTTTTTT | CASSEWREVREKLFF | TRBJ1-4 | . | TRBV2 | .
TGTGCCAGCAGGCCAGACACAGATACGCAGTATTTT | CASRPDTDTQYF | TRBJ2-3 | . | TRBV7-9 | .